This TCR beta chain is from a study of T cell changes during pregnancy in multiple sclerosis. Profiling relied on immunoSEQ multiplex PCR, and the TCRdb table lists in-frame clones only, not all of them. The data show about 42,000 clones, roughly nine tenths seen once. Germline V gene data show CDR1 as LGHNA and CDR2 as YNFKEQ. V shed 1 base and J shed 2 bases, with 11 bases lying between them. CDR3 size: 15 residues. The starting material was CD4+ T cells from peripheral blood mononuclear cells, obtained before pregnancy. The TCR sequence derives from a female donor with multiple sclerosis, enrolled in a pregnancy study. The V call is TRBV4-2, the J call TRBJ1-2, with D tentatively TRBD1 (5 bases). The CDR3 reads CASSQVLPGNYGYTF. The DNA of the CDR3 is TGTGCCAGCAGCCAAGTTTTGCCAGGGAACTATGGCTACACCTTC.